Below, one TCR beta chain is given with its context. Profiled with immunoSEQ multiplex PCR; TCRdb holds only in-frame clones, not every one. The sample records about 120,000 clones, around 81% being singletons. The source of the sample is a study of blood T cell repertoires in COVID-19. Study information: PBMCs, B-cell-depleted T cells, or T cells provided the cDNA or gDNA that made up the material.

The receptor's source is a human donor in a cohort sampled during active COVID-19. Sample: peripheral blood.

The CDR3 DNA reads TGTGCCAGCAGCTTGAGGGTAGGGAATGAAAAACTGTTTTTT. Amino acid sequence: CASSLRVGNEKLFF. The chain carries TRBV7-6 and TRBJ1-4, with D hard to call. V was cut by 3 bases and J by 5 bases, with 10 bases left in between. Germline V gene sequence: CDR1 SGHVS, CDR2 FNYEAQ. This CDR3 is 14 amino acids long.